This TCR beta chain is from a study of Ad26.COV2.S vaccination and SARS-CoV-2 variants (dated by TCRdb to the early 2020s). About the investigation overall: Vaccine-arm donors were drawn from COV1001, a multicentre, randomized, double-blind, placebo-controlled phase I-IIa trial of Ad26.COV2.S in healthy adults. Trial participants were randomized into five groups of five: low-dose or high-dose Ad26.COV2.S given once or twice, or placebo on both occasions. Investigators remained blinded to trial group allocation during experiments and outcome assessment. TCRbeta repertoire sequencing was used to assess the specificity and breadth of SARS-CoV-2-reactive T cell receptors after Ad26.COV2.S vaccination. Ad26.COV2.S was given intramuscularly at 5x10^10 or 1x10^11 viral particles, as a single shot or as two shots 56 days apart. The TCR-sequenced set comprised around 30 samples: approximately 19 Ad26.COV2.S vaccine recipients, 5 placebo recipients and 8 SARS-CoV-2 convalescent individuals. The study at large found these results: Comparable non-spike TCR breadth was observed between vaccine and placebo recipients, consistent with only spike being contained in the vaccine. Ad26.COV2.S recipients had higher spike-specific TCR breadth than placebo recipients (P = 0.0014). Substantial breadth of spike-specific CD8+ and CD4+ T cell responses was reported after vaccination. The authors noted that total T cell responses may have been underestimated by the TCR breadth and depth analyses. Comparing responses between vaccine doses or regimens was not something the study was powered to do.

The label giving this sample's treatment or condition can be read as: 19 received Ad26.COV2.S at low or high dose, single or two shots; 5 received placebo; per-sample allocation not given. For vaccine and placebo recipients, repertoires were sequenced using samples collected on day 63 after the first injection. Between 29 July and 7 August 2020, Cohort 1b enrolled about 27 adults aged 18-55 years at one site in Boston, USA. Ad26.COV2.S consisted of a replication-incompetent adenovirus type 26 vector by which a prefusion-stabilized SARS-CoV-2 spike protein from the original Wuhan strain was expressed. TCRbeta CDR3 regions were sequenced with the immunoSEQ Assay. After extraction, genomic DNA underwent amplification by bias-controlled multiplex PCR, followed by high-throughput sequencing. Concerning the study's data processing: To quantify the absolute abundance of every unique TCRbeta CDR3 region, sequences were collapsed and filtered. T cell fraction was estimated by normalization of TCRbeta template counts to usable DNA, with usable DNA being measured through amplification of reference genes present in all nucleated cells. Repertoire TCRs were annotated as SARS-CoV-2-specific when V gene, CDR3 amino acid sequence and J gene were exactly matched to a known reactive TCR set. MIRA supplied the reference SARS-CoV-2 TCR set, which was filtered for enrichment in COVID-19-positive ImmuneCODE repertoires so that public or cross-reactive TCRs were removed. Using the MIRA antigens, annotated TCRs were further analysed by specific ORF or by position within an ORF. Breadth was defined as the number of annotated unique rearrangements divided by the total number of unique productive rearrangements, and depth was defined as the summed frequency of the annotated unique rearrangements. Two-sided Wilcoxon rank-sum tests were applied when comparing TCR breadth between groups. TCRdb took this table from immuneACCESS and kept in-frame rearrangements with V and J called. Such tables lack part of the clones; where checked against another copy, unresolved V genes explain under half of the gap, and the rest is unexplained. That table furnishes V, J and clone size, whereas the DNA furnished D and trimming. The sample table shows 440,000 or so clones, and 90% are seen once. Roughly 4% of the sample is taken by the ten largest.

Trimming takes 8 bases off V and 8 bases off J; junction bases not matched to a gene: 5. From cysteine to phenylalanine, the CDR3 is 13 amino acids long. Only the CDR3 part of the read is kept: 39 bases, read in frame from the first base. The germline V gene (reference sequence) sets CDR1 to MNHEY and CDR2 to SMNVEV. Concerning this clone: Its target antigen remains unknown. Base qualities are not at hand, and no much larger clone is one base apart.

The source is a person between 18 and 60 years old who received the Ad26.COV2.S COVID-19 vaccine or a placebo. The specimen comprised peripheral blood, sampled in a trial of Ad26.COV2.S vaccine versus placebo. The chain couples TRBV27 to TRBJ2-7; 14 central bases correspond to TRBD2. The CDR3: CASAGLAGVKQYF. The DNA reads TGTGCCAGCGCGGGACTAGCGGGAGTAAAGCAGTACTTC.